This passage covers 29 T cell receptor beta chains from one sample sequenced in a study of blood T cell repertoires in COVID-19. TCRdb's table, derived via immunoSEQ multiplex PCR, lists solely in-frame clones and lacks some. The data hold about 340,000 clones, with about nine tenths observed a single time. The sequenced sample was peripheral blood. These receptors came from a woman aged 70-85 years with COVID-19, enrolled during active disease.

This clone was seen once. The V call is TRBV3-1 (or the pseudogene TRBV3-2), the J call TRBJ1-5; unclear D gene. This CDR3 has 16 residues. Germline-derived CDR1 and CDR2 are LGHDT and YNNKEL (reference sequence). Trimming left V 1 base short and J 3 bases short, with 13 bases between. The CDR3 loop is CASSQGSSPPNQPQHF. CDR3 coding DNA: TGTGCCAGCAGCCAAGGTAGCAGTCCACCCAATCAGCCCCAGCATTTT.

The V gene is TRBV14, the J gene TRBJ1-4, with 7 bases fitting TRBD1. Germline trimming cut 4 bases from V and 8 bases from J; bases unmatched to any gene: 10. The CDR3 consists of 15 residues. CDR1 is SGHDN, CDR2 FVKESK, per germline. CDR3 nucleotides: TGTGCCAGCAGCCTTGACAGGGCATCAAGGGAAAAACTGTTTTTT. Protein: CASSLDRASREKLFF. Using reference TRBV14 and TRBJ1-4 for the parts outside the CDR3, the full variable domain is EAGVTQFPSHSVIEKGQTVTLRCDPISGHDNLYWYRRVMGKEIKFLLHFVKESKQDESGMPNNRFLAERTGGTYSTLKVQPAELEDSGVYFCASSLDRASREKLFFGSGTQLSVL.

The chain has TRBV29-1 and TRBJ2-5; TRBD2 agrees at 10 bases. V lost 6 bases and J lost 2; bases outside the gene matches: 6. This CDR3 has 14 residues. Germline CDR1 is SQVTM and CDR2 is ANQGSEA. CDR3 residues: CSVQRGGPQETQYF. CDR3 nucleotide sequence: TGCAGCGTCCAGCGGGGGGGCCCGCAAGAGACCCAGTACTTC.

V gene TRBV6-2 or TRBV6-3 combines with J gene TRBJ1-1; weak D call: TRBD1 (6 bases). CDR3 length: 14 amino acids. V was pared by 0 bases and J by 5 bases, with 10 bases between. CDR1 is MNHEY, CDR2 SVGEGT, per germline. DNA for the CDR3: TGTGCCAGCAGTTACTCACCAGGGGCTACTGAAGCTTTCTTT. The encoded protein is CASSYSPGATEAFF.

This clone was counted a few times. The chain is built from TRBV14 and TRBJ1-2; no firm D call. Per the germline V gene, CDR1 is SGHDN and CDR2 is FVKESK. V lost 0 bases and J lost 3, with 5 bases in between. The length of the CDR3 is 13 residues. This CDR3 is CASSQESDYGYTF. DNA of the CDR3: TGTGCCAGCAGCCAAGAGTCCGACTATGGCTACACCTTC.

The chain recombines TRBV5-1 with TRBJ2-1, with D perhaps matching TRBD1 (6 bases). CDR1 is SGHRS, CDR2 YFSETQ, per germline. This CDR3 has 13 residues. The ends were cut back, 4 bases at V and 7 bases at J, with 12 bases in the middle. The DNA for the CDR3 is TGCGCCAGCAGCACGCCAGGGGCAAATGAGCAGTTCTTC. Protein: CASSTPGANEQFF.

The chain employs TRBV15 and TRBJ1-5, with D uncertain. This CDR3 region has 15 residues. The germline gives CDR1 LNHNV, CDR2 YYDKDF (reference sequence). V was shortened by 1 base and J by 0 bases, with 7 bases between the two germline ends. CDR3 region: CATSRVLNSNQPQHF. DNA of the CDR3: TGTGCCACCAGCAGAGTCCTTAATAGCAATCAGCCCCAGCATTTT.

J is TRBJ1-2 and V is TRBV28; D gene uncertain. CDR1 and CDR2 from the germline V gene are MDHEN and SYDVKM. The CDR3 is 14 amino acids. V gave up 4 bases and J gave up 2 bases, with 11 bases separating them. CDR3 sequence: CASSSIESNYGYTF. In DNA, the CDR3 is TGTGCCAGCAGTTCCATAGAGTCGAACTATGGCTACACCTTC.

The chain carries TRBV28 and TRBJ1-1; D may be TRBD1 (6 bases). The CDR3 is 13 residues long. In germline, CDR1 is MDHEN, CDR2 SYDVKM. V shed 5 bases and J shed 4 bases, with 11 bases lying between them. In nucleotides, the CDR3 is TGTGCCAGCAGTCCCCACAGGGTCACTGAAGCTTTCTTT. Amino acid sequence: CASSPHRVTEAFF.

This sequence joins TRBV18 and TRBJ2-3; D perhaps matches TRBD1 (5 bases). The V end lost 2 bases, the J end lost 0 bases, and 9 bases lay between the germline ends. The CDR3 consists of 15 residues. The V gene's germline CDR1 is KGHSH and CDR2 LQKENI. CDR3 sequence reads: CASSPGAASTDTQYF. The CDR3 nucleotides are TGTGCCAGCTCACCAGGGGCAGCTAGCACAGATACGCAGTATTTT.

The V call is TRBV21-1, the J call TRBJ2-3; the D segment call TRBD2 is taken from the table without a DNA check. TRBV21-1 is flagged as a pseudogene. This CDR3 has 21 amino acids. CDR3 sequence (DNA): TGTGCCAGCAGCAAATCCAAACTCATAATCGAGGGAGCGGCGGGGGCAGATACGCAGTATTTT. This translates into CASSKSKLIIEGAAGADTQYF.

V and J are TRBV6-1 and TRBJ2-7; 11 nucleotides align to TRBD2. Germline CDR1 and CDR2: MNHNS and SASEGT. The CDR3 loop spans 15 amino acids. With V trimmed by 6 bases and J by 4 bases, 8 bases remained unmatched. The CDR3 DNA reads TGTGCCAGCAGAGACCGACTAGCGGGGTTTTACGAGCAGTACTTC. This gives the protein CASRDRLAGFYEQYF.

The chain joins TRBV2 to TRBJ1-2; 8 nucleotides line up with TRBD1. Germline V gene sequence: CDR1 SNHLY, CDR2 FYNNEI. J was trimmed by 2 bases and V by 3 bases; bases with no gene match: 2. The CDR3 spans 14 residues. As DNA, the CDR3 is TGTGCCAGCAGTGATACAGGGGGAAACTATGGCTACACCTTC. It specifies CASSDTGGNYGYTF.

The chain joins TRBV4-3 to TRBJ1-6; no reliable D call. This CDR3 contains 15 residues. Between the trimmed V and J ends, which lost 0 bases and 7 bases, there was a span of 10 bases. Germline V lookup: CDR1 LGHNA, CDR2 YSLEER. In DNA form, the CDR3 reads TGCGCCAGCAGCCAAGACGACATCAGAAATTCACCCCTCCACTTT. Translating it yields CASSQDDIRNSPLHF.

This clone has a single count. The chain couples TRBV28 to TRBJ2-7, with TRBD2 identical over 7 bases. Germline CDR1 and CDR2: MDHEN and SYDVKM. The trim removed 5 bases at V and 4 bases at J, leaving 5 bases unmatched. The CDR3 has 13 residues. The CDR3 sequence is CASSAGLPYEQYF. Here the CDR3 DNA reads TGTGCCAGCAGTGCGGGACTACCGTACGAGCAGTACTTC.

The gene calls are TRBV5-1 and TRBJ2-2; D uncertain. Germline CDR1 and CDR2: SGHRS and YFSETQ. V was shortened by 8 bases and J by 0 bases, with 14 bases between the two germline ends. The CDR3 consists of 15 residues. CDR3 bases: TGCGCCAGTCGACTGGATTCCGCGAACACCGGGGAGCTGTTTTTT. Its translation: CASRLDSANTGELFF.

The chain links TRBV12-3 or TRBV12-4 to TRBJ2-1, with a weak D call TRBD2 (6 bases). This CDR3 contains 13 residues. The ends were cut back, 6 bases at V and 2 bases at J, with 8 bases in the middle. CDR3: CASRGRTYNEQFF. CDR3 DNA sequence: TGTGCCAGCAGGGGGAGGACCTACAATGAGCAGTTCTTC.

The V and J genes are TRBV7-2 and TRBJ1-6, with 8 positions matching TRBD1. The CDR3 extends over 18 amino acids. Germline loops: CDR1 SGHTA, CDR2 FQGNSA. V trimming: 2 bases; J trimming: 8 bases; junction bases outside the gene matches: 14. The CDR3 DNA follows: TGTGCCAGCAGCTTAATTCACGGTGGTCCGACAGGGGATTCACCCCTCCACTTT. Translation: CASSLIHGGPTGDSPLHF. The full variable domain, its missing parts supplied by reference TRBV7-2 and TRBJ1-6, is GAGVSQSPSNKVTEKGKDVELRCDPISGHTALYWYRQSLGQGLEFLIYFQGNSAPDKSGLPSDRFSAERTGGSVSTLTIQRTQQEDSAVYLCASSLIHGGPTGDSPLHFGNGTRLTVT.

The rearrangement joins TRBV18 to TRBJ2-3; the D is unclear. V was shortened by 8 bases and J by 2 bases, with 11 bases between the two germline ends. The CDR3 has 13 amino acids. From germline, CDR1 is KGHSH and CDR2 LQKENI. The CDR3 DNA sequence: TGTGCCAGCCTATCATCCCACACAGATACGCAGTATTTT. Residues: CASLSSHTDTQYF.

V is TRBV7-2 and J is TRBJ1-1; D perhaps matches TRBD1 (6 bases). The length of the CDR3 is 15 residues. Between the trimmed V and J ends, which lost 4 bases and 4 bases, there was a span of 16 bases. Germline-derived CDR1 and CDR2 are SGHTA and FQGNSA. The CDR3 coding sequence is TGTGCCAGCAGCTCGGGCCGGGGGGGCATCACTGAAGCTTTCTTT. It translates to CASSSGRGGITEAFF.

The chain has TRBV7-8 and TRBJ2-5; the D is unclear. Per the germline V gene, CDR1 is SGHVS and CDR2 is FQNEAQ. The CDR3 length is 12 residues. V gave up 5 bases and J gave up 5 bases, with 9 bases separating them. CDR3 residues: CASSPGFETQYF. The DNA of the CDR3 is TGTGCCAGCAGCCCGGGTTTTGAGACCCAGTACTTC.

This clone was counted only a few times. The rearrangement joins TRBV9 to TRBJ1-1; TRBD1 is a possible D gene (6 bases). The CDR3 is 13 residues long. Germline V lookup: CDR1 SGDLS, CDR2 YYNGEE. Trimming removed 3 bases at V and 7 bases at J, with 13 bases between. The CDR3 coding sequence is TGTGCCAGCAGCGAGGGGACAAGGAATGAAGCTTTCTTT. Residues: CASSEGTRNEAFF. The full variable domain, completed using reference TRBV9 and TRBJ1-1, is DSGVTQTPKHLITATGQRVTLRCSPRSGDLSVYWYQQSLDQGLQFLIQYYNGEERAKGNILERFSAQQFPDLHSELNLSSLELGDSALYFCASSEGTRNEAFFGQGTRLTVV.

The CDR3 bases are TGTGCCAGCACCAAAAGACGGCCGGCTAGCGGGGGGAATAGCACAGATACGCAGTATTTT. Protein: CASTKRRPASGGNSTDTQYF. The gene calls are TRBV21-1 and TRBJ2-3; the table calls TRBD2, which could not be checked here. TRBV21-1 is a known pseudogene. The CDR3 contains 20 residues.

V is TRBV5-1 and J is TRBJ1-2; D may be TRBD1 (5 bases). V lost 0 bases, J lost 0 bases, and 9 bases lay in between. This CDR3 contains 15 residues. Germline V gene sequence: CDR1 SGHRS, CDR2 YFSETQ. The CDR3 loop reads CASSLDGGTNYGYTF. The CDR3 region has the DNA TGCGCCAGCAGCTTGGACGGGGGGACTAACTATGGCTACACCTTC.

This clone was counted only a few times. V usage is TRBV19 and J usage is TRBJ2-7; D not resolved. The length of the CDR3 is 13 residues. The V end lost 3 bases, the J end lost 3 bases, and 9 bases lay between the germline ends. Germline values: CDR1 LNHDA, CDR2 SQIVND (reference sequence). CDR3 nucleotide sequence: TGTGCCAGTAGTATTAATCCGGGCTACGAGCAGTACTTC. Its protein is CASSINPGYEQYF.

This sequence joins TRBV6-5 and TRBJ2-1; 9 nucleotides match TRBD2. J was trimmed by 0 bases and V by 6 bases; bases with no gene match: 3. Germline V gene data show CDR1 as MNHEY and CDR2 as SVGAGI. The CDR3 sequence is 15 residues long. CDR3 DNA sequence: TGTGCCAGCAGGGTTAGCGGGAGCTCCTACAATGAGCAGTTCTTC. Protein product: CASRVSGSSYNEQFF.

In its sample, this clone was seen a few times. This chain joins TRBV5-4 and TRBJ1-1, with 11 bases aligning to TRBD1. Germline V gives CDR1 SGHNT, CDR2 YYREEE (reference sequence). J lost 2 bases, V lost 5 bases, and 5 bases had no gene match. This CDR3 comprises 15 residues. The CDR3 DNA sequence: TGTGCCAGCAGGGGACAGGGGGTGTCAAACACTGAAGCTTTCTTT. Its translation is CASRGQGVSNTEAFF. Complete variable domain (other parts from reference TRBV5-4 and TRBJ1-1): ETGVTQSPTHLIKTRGQQVTLRCSSQSGHNTVSWYQQALGQGPQFIFQYYREEENGRGNFPPRFSGLQFPNYSSELNVNALELDDSALYLCASRGQGVSNTEAFFGQGTRLTVV.

The chain combines TRBV12-3 or TRBV12-4 with TRBJ2-2; D call uncertain. V lost 7 bases and J 1 base, leaving 7 bases between the germline ends. This CDR3 has 13 amino acids. CDR3 loop: CASTNGNTGELFF. The CDR3 nucleotides read TGTGCCAGCACCAACGGGAACACCGGGGAGCTGTTTTTT.

This chain uses TRBV2 with TRBJ1-1; D unclear. This CDR3 is 13 amino acids long. Trimming took 2 bases from V and 3 from J, leaving 7 bases between them. CDR1 and CDR2 from the germline V gene are SNHLY and FYNNEI. CDR3 coding DNA: TGTGCCAGCAGTGAATACACGTACACTGAAGCTTTCTTT. It codes for CASSEYTYTEAFF.